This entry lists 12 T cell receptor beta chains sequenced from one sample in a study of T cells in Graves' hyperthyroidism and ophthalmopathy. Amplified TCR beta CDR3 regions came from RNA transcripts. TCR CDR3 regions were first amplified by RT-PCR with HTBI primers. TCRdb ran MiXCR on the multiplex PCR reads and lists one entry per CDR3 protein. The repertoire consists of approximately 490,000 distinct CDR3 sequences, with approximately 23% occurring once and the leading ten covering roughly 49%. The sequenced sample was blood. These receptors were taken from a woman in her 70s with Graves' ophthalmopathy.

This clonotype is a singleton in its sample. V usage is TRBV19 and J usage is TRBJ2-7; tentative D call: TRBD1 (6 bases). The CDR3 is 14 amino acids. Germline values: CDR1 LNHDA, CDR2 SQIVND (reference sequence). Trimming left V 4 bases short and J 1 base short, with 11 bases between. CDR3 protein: CASSKAGTSYEQYF. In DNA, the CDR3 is TGTGCCAGTAGTAAGGCAGGGACATCCTACGAGCAGTACTTC.

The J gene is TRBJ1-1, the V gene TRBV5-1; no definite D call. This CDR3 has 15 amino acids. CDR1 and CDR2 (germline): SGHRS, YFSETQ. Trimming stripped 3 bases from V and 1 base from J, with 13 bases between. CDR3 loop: CASSWGSRWNTEAFF. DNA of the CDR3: TGCGCCAGCAGCTGGGGATCCCGGTGGAACACTGAAGCTTTCTTT.

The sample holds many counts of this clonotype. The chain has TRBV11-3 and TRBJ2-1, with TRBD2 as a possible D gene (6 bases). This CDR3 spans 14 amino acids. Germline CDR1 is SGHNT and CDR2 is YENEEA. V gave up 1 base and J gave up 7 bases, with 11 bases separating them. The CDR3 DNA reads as TGTGCCAGCAGCTTAGCGGGAGTGGATAATGAGCAGTTCTTC. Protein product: CASSLAGVDNEQFF.

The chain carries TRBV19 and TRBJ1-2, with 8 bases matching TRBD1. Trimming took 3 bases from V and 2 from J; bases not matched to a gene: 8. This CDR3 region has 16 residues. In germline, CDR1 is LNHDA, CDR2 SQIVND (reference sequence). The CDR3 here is CASSIPGQGQNYGYTF. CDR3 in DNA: TGTGCCAGTAGTATCCCCGGACAGGGACAGAACTATGGCTACACCTTC.

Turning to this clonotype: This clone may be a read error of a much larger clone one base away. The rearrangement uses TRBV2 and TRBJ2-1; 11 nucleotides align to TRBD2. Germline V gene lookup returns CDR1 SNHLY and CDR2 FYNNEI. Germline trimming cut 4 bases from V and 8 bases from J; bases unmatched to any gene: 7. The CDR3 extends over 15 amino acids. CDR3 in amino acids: CASSVTSGMSYEQFF. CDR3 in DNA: TGTGCCAGCAGTGTGACTAGCGGGATGTCCTATGAGCAGTTCTTC.

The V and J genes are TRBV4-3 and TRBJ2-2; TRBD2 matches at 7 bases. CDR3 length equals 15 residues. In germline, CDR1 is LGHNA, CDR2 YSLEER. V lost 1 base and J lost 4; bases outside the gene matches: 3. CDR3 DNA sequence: TGCGCCAGCAGCCAAGCGACTAGCCCCACCGGGGAGCTGTTTTTT. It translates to CASSQATSPTGELFF.

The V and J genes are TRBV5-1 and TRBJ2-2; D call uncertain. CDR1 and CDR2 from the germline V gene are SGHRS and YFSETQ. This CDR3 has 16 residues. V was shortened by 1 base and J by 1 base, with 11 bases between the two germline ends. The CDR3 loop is CASSLRVDLNTGELFF. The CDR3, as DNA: TGCGCCAGCAGCTTGCGAGTGGACCTGAACACCGGGGAGCTGTTTTTT.

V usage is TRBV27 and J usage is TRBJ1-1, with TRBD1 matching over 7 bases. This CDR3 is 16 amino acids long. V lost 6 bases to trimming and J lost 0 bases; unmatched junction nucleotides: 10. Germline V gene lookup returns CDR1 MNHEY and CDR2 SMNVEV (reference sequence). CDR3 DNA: TGTGCCAGCAGCCCCGCGGCGACAGGGTTGAACACTGAAGCTTTCTTT. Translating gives CASSPAATGLNTEAFF.

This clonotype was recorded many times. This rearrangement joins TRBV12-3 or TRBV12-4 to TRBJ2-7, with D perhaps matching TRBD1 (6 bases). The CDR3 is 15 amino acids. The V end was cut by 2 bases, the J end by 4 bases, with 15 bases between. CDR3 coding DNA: TGTGCCAGCAGTTTAACGGACAGCTATAATTACGAGCAGTACTTC. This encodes CASSLTDSYNYEQYF.

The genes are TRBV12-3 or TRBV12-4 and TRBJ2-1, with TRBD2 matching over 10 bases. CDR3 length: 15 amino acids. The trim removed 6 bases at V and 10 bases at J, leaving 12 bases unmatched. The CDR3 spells CASSPVIAGGREQFF. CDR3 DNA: TGTGCCAGCAGCCCGGTGATAGCGGGAGGTCGCGAGCAGTTCTTC.

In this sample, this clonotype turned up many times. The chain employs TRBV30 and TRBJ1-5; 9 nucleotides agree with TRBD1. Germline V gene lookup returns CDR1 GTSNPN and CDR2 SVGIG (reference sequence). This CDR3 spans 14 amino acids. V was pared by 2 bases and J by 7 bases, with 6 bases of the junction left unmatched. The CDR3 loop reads CAWSTTGGGQPQHF. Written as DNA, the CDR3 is TGTGCCTGGAGTACTACAGGGGGCGGACAGCCCCAGCATTTT.

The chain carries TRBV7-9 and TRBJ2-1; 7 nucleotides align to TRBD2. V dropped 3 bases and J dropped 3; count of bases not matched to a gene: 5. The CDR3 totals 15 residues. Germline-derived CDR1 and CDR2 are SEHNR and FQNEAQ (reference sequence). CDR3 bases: TGTGCCAGCAGCTTCCGCGGGAGCATCTACAATGAGCAGTTCTTC. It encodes CASSFRGSIYNEQFF.